The 28 T cell receptor beta chains below come from one sample, sequenced in a study of blood T cell repertoires in COVID-19. Method: immunoSEQ multiplex PCR; TCRdb's copy keeps in-frame clones and lacks some. The table records about 260,000 clones, around 80% of them present only once. What was sequenced was PBMCs or T cells enriched from blood (not recorded which). These TCRs come from a man between 25 and 39 years old with acute COVID-19.

CDR3 nucleotide sequence: TGTGCCAGCAGCTTGCAGGGGAGGGCTGAAGCTTTCTTT. It yields the protein CASSLQGRAEAFF. The chain combines TRBV5-5 with TRBJ1-1; tentatively, D is TRBD1 (6 bases). Per germline, CDR1 SGHKS and CDR2 YYEKEE (reference sequence). Trimming left V 1 base short and J 6 bases short, with 10 bases between. The CDR3 length is 13 residues.

Many counts were recorded for this clone. V usage is TRBV28 and J usage is TRBJ2-5; weak D call: TRBD2 (6 bases). The germline V gene encodes CDR1 MDHEN and CDR2 SYDVKM. The CDR3 totals 14 residues. Trimming stripped 5 bases from V and 2 bases from J, with 12 bases between. The CDR3 loop is CASSVGTLQETQYF. The CDR3 DNA reads TGTGCCAGCAGTGTCGGGACTCTTCAAGAGACCCAGTACTTC.

The gene calls are TRBV9 and TRBJ2-3; D is perhaps TRBD2 (5 bases). The CDR3 is 14 amino acids. Germline loops: CDR1 SGDLS, CDR2 YYNGEE. Trimming pared 0 bases from V and 2 bases from J, leaving 7 bases between. The CDR3 DNA reads as TGTGCCAGCAGCGTAGAGCGGTTCACAGATACGCAGTATTTT. Protein product: CASSVERFTDTQYF.

The chain recombines TRBV5-5 with TRBJ2-7; weak D call: TRBD1 (7 bases). The ends were cut back, 0 bases at V and 4 bases at J, with 20 bases in the middle. The germline gives CDR1 SGHKS, CDR2 YYEKEE (reference sequence). The CDR3 has 17 residues. Here the CDR3 reads CASSLEGVRQGGYEQYV. The DNA of the CDR3 is TGTGCCAGCAGCTTGGAAGGCGTGAGACAGGGAGGTTACGAGCAGTACGTC.

The genes are TRBV5-6 and TRBJ1-3; 8 bases match TRBD1. V dropped 7 bases and J dropped 2; count of bases not matched to a gene: 5. This CDR3 has 14 residues. CDR1 is SGHDT and CDR2 is YYEEEE in the germline V gene. The CDR3 loop reads CASGPGQAGNTIYF. CDR3 in DNA: TGTGCCAGCGGCCCGGGACAGGCTGGAAACACCATATATTTT.

This sequence joins TRBV2 and TRBJ1-2; D not resolved. The CDR3 runs 10 residues. Deletions cut 4 bases from V and 6 bases from J, with 3 bases between. Germline-derived CDR1 and CDR2 are SNHLY and FYNNEI. CDR3 sequence: CASSANGYTF. The DNA for the CDR3 is TGTGCCAGCAGTGCAAATGGCTACACCTTC.

This chain connects TRBV14 to TRBJ2-5; 11 bases are a match to TRBD2. This CDR3 contains 16 residues. From germline, CDR1 is SGHDN and CDR2 FVKESK. J was trimmed by 5 bases and V by 1 base; bases with no gene match: 6. The CDR3 spells CASSQVRLAGLETQYF. CDR3 DNA sequence: TGTGCCAGCAGCCAAGTTCGACTAGCGGGACTCGAGACCCAGTACTTC.

This sequence joins TRBV11-2 and TRBJ2-5; 10 bases agree with TRBD1. V trimming: 1 base; J trimming: 7 bases; junction bases outside the gene matches: 6. Germline lookup yields CDR1 SGHAT and CDR2 FQNNGV. This CDR3 contains 15 residues. CDR3 region: CASSLVGQGKGTQYF. The CDR3 DNA follows: TGTGCCAGCAGCTTAGTGGGACAGGGGAAGGGGACCCAGTACTTC. Together with reference TRBV11-2 and TRBJ2-5, the CDR3 gives the full variable domain: EAGVAQSPRYKIIEKRQSVAFWCNPISGHATLYWYQQILGQGPKLLIQFQNNGVVDDSQLPKDRFSAERLKGVDSTLKIQPAKLEDSAVYLCASSLVGQGKGTQYFGPGTRLLVL.

The CDR3 loop reads CASSLQNSPLHF. CDR3 sequence (DNA): TGTGCCAGCAGTTTACAGAATTCACCCCTCCACTTT. V gene TRBV27 combines with J gene TRBJ1-6; D is undetermined. The CDR3 has 12 amino acids. Germline V lookup: CDR1 MNHEY, CDR2 SMNVEV (reference sequence). V lost 2 bases and J 7 bases, leaving 3 bases between the germline ends.

V usage is TRBV9 and J usage is TRBJ1-1; no firm D call. With 4 bases removed from V and 2 bases from J, the gap between germline ends came to 15 bases. This CDR3 spans 15 amino acids. The V gene's germline CDR1 is SGDLS and CDR2 YYNGEE. The CDR3 sequence: CASSTTGSPNTEAFF. The CDR3 DNA is TGTGCCAGCAGCACCACCGGGAGCCCTAACACTGAAGCTTTCTTT. Drawing the rest from reference TRBV9 and TRBJ1-1, the complete variable domain is DSGVTQTPKHLITATGQRVTLRCSPRSGDLSVYWYQQSLDQGLQFLIQYYNGEERAKGNILERFSAQQFPDLHSELNLSSLELGDSALYFCASSTTGSPNTEAFFGQGTRLTVV.

The V gene is TRBV27, the J gene TRBJ1-5; D is unresolved. The V gene lost 6 bases and the J gene lost 6 bases, with 12 bases spanning the gap. The CDR3 is made up of 13 amino acids. Germline V gene lookup returns CDR1 MNHEY and CDR2 SMNVEV (reference sequence). CDR3 coding DNA: TGTGCCAGCAGCCGCACATCGGGTCAGCCCCAGCATTTT. Protein: CASSRTSGQPQHF.

About this clone: The junction differs from germline at one of its ends, possibly a read error. The rearrangement uses TRBV5-1 and TRBJ2-3; the D gene is possibly TRBD2 (6 bases). Germline CDR1 reads SGHRS; CDR2 reads YFSETQ. The CDR3 runs to 15 residues. The chain's CDR3 is CASNGGTRGGDTQYF. In nucleotides, the CDR3 is TGTGCCAGCAACGGCGGGACTCGGGGCGGAGATACGCAGTATTTT.

The chain is built from TRBV4-1 and TRBJ1-2; D ambiguous. Trimming took off 4 bases at V and 8 bases at J, with 14 bases between the two ends. This CDR3 contains 13 residues. From germline, CDR1 is MGHRA and CDR2 YSYEKL. CDR3 bases: TGCGCCAGCAGCCTCGTGGAGGTTGGGGGCTACACCTTC. It yields the protein CASSLVEVGGYTF.

This clone has a handful of counts. This sequence joins TRBV12-3 or TRBV12-4 and TRBJ1-1; no clear D. The CDR3 runs to 13 residues. The germline V and J ends were trimmed by 8 bases and 6 bases, with 16 bases remaining between them. The CDR3 nucleotides are TGTGCCAGCGGGAGGGAAGTGCCCTCTGAAGCTTTCTTT. This encodes CASGREVPSEAFF.

The CDR3 sequence: CASGTEGTYNEQFF. CDR3 in DNA: TGTGCCAGCGGCACAGAAGGAACCTACAATGAGCAGTTCTTC. V usage is TRBV6-5 and J usage is TRBJ2-1, with unresolved D. The V gene's germline CDR1 is MNHEY and CDR2 SVGAGI. Trimming removed 8 bases from V and 2 bases from J, with 13 bases in between. The CDR3 consists of 14 residues.

The chain uses TRBV18 and TRBJ1-4; D is unclear. Germline CDR1 KGHSH, CDR2 LQKENI. With 6 bases removed from V and 7 bases from J, the gap between germline ends came to 12 bases. This CDR3 comprises 13 residues. CDR3 DNA: TGTGCCAGCTCCCCTTCAGGATTTGAAAAACTGTTTTTT. Translating gives CASSPSGFEKLFF.

This rearrangement joins TRBV6-5 to TRBJ1-5, with TRBD1 matching 10 bases. V lost 6 bases to trimming and J lost 6 bases; unmatched junction nucleotides: 8. Germline V gene lookup returns CDR1 MNHEY and CDR2 SVGAGI. The CDR3 runs to 15 residues. The CDR3 reads CASSPDRGPLQPQHF. CDR3 coding DNA: TGTGCCAGCAGCCCAGACAGGGGGCCGCTTCAGCCCCAGCATTTT.

The gene calls are TRBV6-5 and TRBJ1-4, with TRBD1 matching over 7 bases. CDR3 size: 15 residues. The J segment lost 11 bases and the V segment lost 0 bases, leaving 9 bases of the junction unmatched. CDR1 and CDR2 (germline): MNHEY, SVGAGI. In DNA, the CDR3 is TGTGCCAGCAGTTACTCAGAAGGGGGCAAGGGGAAACTGTTTTTT. It translates to CASSYSEGGKGKLFF.

Of note for this clone: At the DNA level, this CDR3 is encoded by other sequences in the same sample as well. The chain couples TRBV27 to TRBJ1-1, with a weak D call TRBD1 (5 bases). This CDR3 is built from 13 residues. Germline V gene data show CDR1 as MNHEY and CDR2 as SMNVEV (reference sequence). Trimming pared 8 bases from V and 0 bases from J, leaving 10 bases between. The DNA for the CDR3 is TGTGCCAGCGGCGGGGGGATGAACACTGAAGCTTTCTTT. This codes for CASGGGMNTEAFF.

This chain uses TRBV19 with TRBJ2-1, with TRBD2 as a possible D gene (6 bases). This CDR3 region has 15 residues. Germline assignment: CDR1 LNHDA and CDR2 SQIVND (reference sequence). The V end lost 1 base, the J end lost 5 bases, and 12 bases lay between the germline ends. This CDR3 is CASSIGGRWDNEQFF. CDR3 bases: TGTGCCAGTAGTATAGGAGGGAGGTGGGACAATGAGCAGTTCTTC.

Here the CDR3 DNA reads TGTGCCAGCCTTAGGATACTAGCGGGAGGGATCGGGGAGCAGTTCTTC. Its protein is CASLRILAGGIGEQFF. This rearrangement joins TRBV27 to TRBJ2-1; the match to TRBD2 covers 13 bases. Germline V gene data show CDR1 as MNHEY and CDR2 as SMNVEV (reference sequence). The CDR3 has 16 amino acids. V was pared by 8 bases and J by 10 bases, with 14 bases of the junction left unmatched.

The rearrangement joins TRBV11-3 to TRBJ1-3; 7 bases match TRBD1. This CDR3 is 14 amino acids long. The germline V gene has CDR1 SGHNT and CDR2 YENEEA. V lost 5 bases to trimming and J lost 7 bases; unmatched junction nucleotides: 8. The CDR3: CASSPPGQQNTIYF. In DNA form, the CDR3 reads TGTGCCAGCAGCCCGCCGGGACAGCAGAACACCATATATTTT.

In regard to this clone: One end of the junction fails to match germline, which may point to a read error. This chain links TRBV3-1 (or the pseudogene TRBV3-2) with TRBJ1-3, with TRBD1 identical over 7 bases. Germline loops: CDR1 LGHDT, CDR2 YNNKEL (reference sequence). The CDR3 spans 14 residues. The CDR3 is CASSQRGSGGSVNF. DNA for the CDR3: TGTGCCAGCAGCCAAAGGGGATCAGGGGGATCTGTCAATTTT.

V is TRBV14 and J is TRBJ1-1; TRBD1 aligns across 7 bases. Germline trimming cut 4 bases from V and 0 bases from J; bases unmatched to any gene: 5. The CDR3 is 15 residues long. Germline V gene lookup returns CDR1 SGHDN and CDR2 FVKESK. The CDR3 protein is CASSPYDRVNTEAFF. The CDR3 nucleotides are TGTGCCAGCAGCCCTTACGACAGGGTGAACACTGAAGCTTTCTTT. The full variable domain, its missing parts supplied by reference TRBV14 and TRBJ1-1, is EAGVTQFPSHSVIEKGQTVTLRCDPISGHDNLYWYRRVMGKEIKFLLHFVKESKQDESGMPNNRFLAERTGGTYSTLKVQPAELEDSGVYFCASSPYDRVNTEAFFGQGTRLTVV.

The chain combines TRBV6-2 or TRBV6-3 with TRBJ2-1; TRBD2 might be the D (5 bases). V dropped 6 bases and J dropped 0 bases, with 12 bases sitting between them. This CDR3 contains 15 residues. Per the germline V gene, CDR1 is MNHEY and CDR2 is SVGEGT. The DNA for the CDR3 is TGTGCCAGCAGCCGAGGACTGAGCTCCTACAATGAGCAGTTCTTC. This sequence encodes CASSRGLSSYNEQFF.

This clone came up once. The chain recombines TRBV7-3 with TRBJ2-3; TRBD2 might be the D (5 bases). Trimming stripped 2 bases from V and 6 bases from J, with 18 bases between. The CDR3 has 16 amino acids. Per the germline V gene, CDR1 is SGHTA and CDR2 is FQGTGA. The CDR3 nucleotides are TGTGCCAGCAGCTTAGTGGCCACTAGTAGTACGGATACGCAGTATTTT. It codes for CASSLVATSSTDTQYF.

A remark on this clone: The same CDR3 also results from other DNA sequences found in this sample. The genes are TRBV19 and TRBJ1-5, with TRBD1 identical over 8 bases. The CDR3 spans 15 residues. The germline V gene has CDR1 LNHDA and CDR2 SQIVND (reference sequence). The trim removed 7 bases at V and 0 bases at J, leaving 5 bases unmatched. The chain's CDR3 is CASTLQGASNQPQHF. The DNA for the CDR3 is TGTGCCAGTACTCTCCAGGGGGCTAGCAATCAGCCCCAGCATTTT. Filled out from reference TRBV19 and TRBJ1-5, the complete variable domain reads DGGITQSPKYLFRKEGQNVTLSCEQNLNHDAMYWYRQDPGQGLRLIYYSQIVNDFQKGDIAEGYSVSREKKESFPLTVTSAQKNPTAFYLCASTLQGASNQPQHFGDGTRLSIL.

Of note for this clone: The junction shows a germline mismatch at one end, possibly a read error. The CDR3 loop reads CASGDSEFYGYTF. The CDR3 coding sequence is TGTGCCAGCGGTGACAGCGAATTCTATGGCTACACCTTC. The chain has TRBV6-1 and TRBJ1-2; a weak D match, TRBD1 (5 bases). The CDR3 extends over 13 amino acids. Germline V gene lookup returns CDR1 MNHNS and CDR2 SASEGT.